The T cell receptor (beta chain) under discussion was sequenced for a study of human T cells and chemical hapten exposure. Study information: Upper inner arm skin measuring about 2 cm by about 2 cm received 2% DPC for sensitization. Weekly scalp doses of diphenylcyclopropenone were given to patients during the roughly 23-week study. Study-level results: PT1 expanded TCR numbers rose with patch test score.

This clonotype appeared many times. The target antigen is unknown. One entry per CDR3 protein, called by TCRdb with MiXCR from the RACE reads. The sample shows 250,000 to 300,000 distinct CDR3 sequences, around 7.3% of them seen only once. The time point denotes: pre-sensitization, week 0. Indicated treatment: therapeutic diphenylcyclopropenone sensitization with weekly scalp DPC. Germline V lookup: CDR1 SEHNR, CDR2 FQNEAQ (reference sequence). V lost 6 bases and J lost 5, with 1 base in between. The CDR3 is made up of 9 amino acids. The gene calls are TRBV7-9 and TRBJ2-5; D gene unclear. The sequence was collected from a man between 18 and 29 years old with alopecia areata. Some clones in this sample may be carry-over from other donors' samples. The sample in question was whole blood, obtained in connection with sensitization to the hapten diphenylcyclopropenone (DPC). The CDR3 coding sequence is TGTGCCAGCAGGGAGACCCAGTACTTC. This translates into CASRETQYF.